The 3 T cell receptor beta chains given below trace back to one sample, sequenced in a study of cytomegalovirus exposure and HLA in healthy donors. The PCR made use of 60 Vbeta and 13 Jbeta primers. Generated by immunoSEQ multiplex PCR, the TCRdb table keeps only in-frame clones and is missing some. Of under 200,000 clones listed, 60% to 75% were seen once; the top ten hold roughly 3%. Sequencing was performed on PBMCs. Receptor source: a woman between 50 and 59 years old in good health and CMV-seropositive.

This CDR3 reads CASSPTAETTGELFF. For the CDR3, the DNA is TGTGCCAGCAGCCCCACCGCGGAGACCACCGGGGAGCTGTTTTTT. The V and J genes are TRBV7-9 and TRBJ2-2; D remains unclear. The CDR3 covers 15 residues. Germline V CDR1 and CDR2: SEHNR, FQNEAQ (reference sequence). Trimming took 5 bases from V and 4 from J, leaving 14 bases between them. Together with reference TRBV7-9 and TRBJ2-2, the CDR3 gives the full variable domain: DTGVSQNPRHKITKRGQNVTFRCDPISEHNRLYWYRQTLGQGPEFLTYFQNEAQLEKSRLLSDRFSAERPKGSFSTLEIQRTEQGDSAMYLCASSPTAETTGELFFGEGSRLTVL.

The chain joins TRBV5-4 to TRBJ2-5; D remains unclear. The CDR3 runs 12 residues. Germline V lookup: CDR1 SGHNT, CDR2 YYREEE (reference sequence). Between the trimmed V and J ends, which lost 2 bases and 4 bases, there was a span of 6 bases. In nucleotides, the CDR3 is TGTGCCAGCAGCTTTCCTTTAGAGACCCAGTACTTC. Amino acid sequence: CASSFPLETQYF.

The chain employs TRBV5-1 and TRBJ1-3; D gene uncertain. The germline V gene encodes CDR1 SGHRS and CDR2 YFSETQ. This CDR3 contains 14 residues. V was pared by 2 bases and J by 0 bases, with 6 bases between. CDR3 sequence reads: CASSLRSSGNTIYF. CDR3 nucleotides: TGCGCCAGCAGCTTACGGAGCTCTGGAAACACCATATATTTT. The whole variable domain, remainder taken from reference TRBV5-1 and TRBJ1-3, is KAGVTQTPRYLIKTRGQQVTLSCSPISGHRSVSWYQQTPGQGLQFLFEYFSETQRNKGNFPGRFSGRQFSNSRSEMNVSTLELGDSALYLCASSLRSSGNTIYFGEGSWLTVV.